The rows below give T cell receptor beta chains drawn from one sample of a study of technical replicates of blood from several donors. Method: immunoSEQ multiplex PCR; TCRdb's copy keeps in-frame clones and lacks some. The repertoire holds approximately 58,000 clones, with approximately 86% as singletons. The sample taken for sequencing was PBMCs. The receptor set was obtained from a human donor in good health. Some clones in this sample may be carry-over from other donors' samples. Each CDR3 is given with its conserved first and last residue. D genes are given only for firm matches.

d_call: -
v_call: TRBV9
j_call: TRBJ2-5
cdr3_aa: CASSVGSGGLYQETQYF
cdr3_nt: TGTGCCAGCAGCGTAGGGTCTGGCGGACTCTACCAAGAGACCCAGTACTTC

d_call: -
v_call: TRBV20-1
j_call: TRBJ2-5
cdr3_aa: CSASLAETQYF
cdr3_nt: TGCAGTGCTAGCCTCGCGGAGACCCAGTACTTC

d_call: -
v_call: TRBV6-1
j_call: TRBJ1-5
cdr3_aa: CASSEGGNQPQHF
cdr3_nt: TGTGCCAGCAGTGAAGGAGGCAATCAGCCCCAGCATTTT

d_call: TRBD1
v_call: TRBV6-6
j_call: TRBJ1-1
cdr3_aa: CASRRTGDMNTEAFF
cdr3_nt: TGTGCCAGCAGAAGAACAGGGGACATGAACACTGAAGCTTTCTTT

d_call: -
v_call: TRBV7-2
j_call: TRBJ1-5
cdr3_aa: CASSLLTGMNQPQHF
cdr3_nt: TGTGCCAGCAGCCTACTTACAGGGATGAATCAGCCCCAGCATTTT

d_call: TRBD2
v_call: TRBV4-1
j_call: TRBJ2-7
cdr3_aa: CASSQDPSGRAVREQYF
cdr3_nt: TGCGCCAGCAGCCAAGATCCGAGCGGGAGGGCCGTTCGCGAGCAGTACTTC

d_call: -
v_call: TRBV25-1
j_call: TRBJ1-3
cdr3_aa: CASSVQARGSGNTIYF
cdr3_nt: TGTGCCAGCAGTGTTCAGGCACGAGGGTCTGGAAACACCATATATTTT

d_call: -
v_call: TRBV7-3
j_call: TRBJ2-2
cdr3_aa: CASSLNLDGELFF
cdr3_nt: TGTGCCAGCAGCTTAAATCTAGACGGGGAGCTGTTTTTT

d_call: -
v_call: TRBV11-2
j_call: TRBJ2-5
cdr3_aa: CASSLNPKRETQYF
cdr3_nt: TGTGCCAGCAGCTTGAATCCCAAGAGGGAGACCCAGTACTTC

d_call: -
v_call: TRBV6-1
j_call: TRBJ1-6
cdr3_aa: CASSEAPLTGYSPLHF
cdr3_nt: TGTGCCAGCAGTGAAGCCCCCCTCACAGGGTATTCACCCCTCCACTTT

d_call: -
v_call: TRBV19
j_call: TRBJ1-5
cdr3_aa: CASQRGRANNQPQHF
cdr3_nt: TGTGCCAGTCAAAGAGGCAGGGCTAACAATCAGCCCCAGCATTTT

d_call: -
v_call: TRBV6-6
j_call: TRBJ1-4
cdr3_aa: CASSYGGAGEKLFF
cdr3_nt: TGTGCCAGCAGTTACGGGGGGGCTGGTGAAAAACTGTTTTTT

d_call: -
v_call: TRBV6-5
j_call: TRBJ2-3
cdr3_aa: CASSYLLGVTDTQYF
cdr3_nt: TGTGCCAGCAGTTACCTACTAGGAGTGACGGATACGCAGTATTTT

d_call: TRBD2
v_call: TRBV7-3
j_call: TRBJ2-5
cdr3_aa: CASSYGGARETQYF
cdr3_nt: TGTGCCAGCAGCTACGGGGGGGCCCGGGAGACCCAGTACTTC